The 25 T cell receptor beta chains below all came from one sample that was sequenced in a study of regulatory T cells in long-lasting Graves disease. HTBI primers from iRepertoire and Arm-PCR of CDR3 regions yielded the TCR beta libraries. TCRdb re-called the multiplex PCR reads with MiXCR, one entry per CDR3 protein. The sample holds just over 600,000 distinct CDR3 sequences, roughly 15% seen once. Time point denoted: newly diagnosed GD, antithyroid drugs for less than 3 months. PBMC-extracted RNA yielded the TCR library. These data also formed part of another study, on T cells in Graves' hyperthyroidism and ophthalmopathy.

Sequences were derived from peripheral blood mononuclear cells (PBMCs), sampled at new diagnosis, from a patient treated with antithyroid drugs. The receptor set was obtained from a woman younger than 45 with Graves disease.

This clonotype was counted between two and nine times. The DNA of the CDR3 is TGTGCCAGTAGTACAGCAGATACGCAGTATTTT. It encodes CASSTADTQYF. The rearrangement joins TRBV19 to TRBJ2-3; D is unresolved. V gave up 4 bases and J gave up 4 bases, with 3 bases separating them. The CDR3 has 11 residues. Germline V lookup: CDR1 LNHDA, CDR2 SQIVND (reference sequence).

This clonotype was detected a few times. This sequence joins TRBV5-5 and TRBJ2-3, with D uncertain. Germline loops: CDR1 SGHKS, CDR2 YYEKEE (reference sequence). The CDR3 loop spans 13 amino acids. V was trimmed by 7 bases and J by 1 base, leaving 10 bases between them. DNA of the CDR3: TGTGCCAGCGGGCACCCCGGCACAGATACGCAGTATTTT. The encoded protein is CASGHPGTDTQYF.

The chain links TRBV5-4 to TRBJ2-3; D is perhaps TRBD2 (6 bases). From germline, CDR1 is SGHNT and CDR2 YYREEE (reference sequence). V dropped 6 bases and J dropped 0 bases, with 11 bases sitting between them. The CDR3 consists of 14 residues. The CDR3 bases are TGTGCCAGCATCGGGAGTGAAAGCACAGATACGCAGTATTTT. Its translation: CASIGSESTDTQYF. Variable domain in full (rest from reference TRBV5-4 and TRBJ2-3): ETGVTQSPTHLIKTRGQQVTLRCSSQSGHNTVSWYQQALGQGPQFIFQYYREEENGRGNFPPRFSGLQFPNYSSELNVNALELDDSALYLCASIGSESTDTQYFGPGTRLTVL.

This clonotype was observed at least ten times. The genes are TRBV2 and TRBJ1-1; tentatively, D is TRBD1 (5 bases). The CDR3 is made up of 12 amino acids. Germline V gene data show CDR1 as SNHLY and CDR2 as FYNNEI. V was clipped by 7 bases and J by 3 bases, with 9 bases between them. The CDR3 DNA sequence: TGTGCCAGCATCAAACAGGACACTGAAGCTTTCTTT. This gives the protein CASIKQDTEAFF. The full variable domain, its missing parts supplied by reference TRBV2 and TRBJ1-1, is EPEVTQTPSHQVTQMGQEVILRCVPISNHLYFYWYRQILGQKVEFLVSFYNNEISEKSEIFDDQFSVERPDGSNFTLKIRSTKLEDSAMYFCASIKQDTEAFFGQGTRLTVV.

This clonotype has ten or more counts. The chain uses TRBV7-9 and TRBJ2-2, with D possibly being TRBD2 (5 bases). CDR3 size: 15 residues. Germline CDR1 SEHNR, CDR2 FQNEAQ (reference sequence). V lost 5 bases and J lost 4, with 14 bases in between. For the CDR3, the DNA is TGTGCCAGCAGCCTGGACTTAATCGTCACCGGGGAGCTGTTTTTT. This translates into CASSLDLIVTGELFF.

This clonotype was seen a handful of times. The chain links TRBV19 to TRBJ1-2, with D possibly TRBD1 on 5 matching bases. This CDR3 comprises 15 residues. Per germline, CDR1 LNHDA and CDR2 SQIVND (reference sequence). The germline V and J ends were trimmed by 5 bases and 1 base, with 14 bases remaining between them. CDR3 sequence reads: CASSLGLTVNYGYTF. The CDR3 DNA reads TGTGCCAGTAGTTTGGGGTTGACAGTTAACTATGGCTACACCTTC.

This clonotype has a handful of counts. The J gene is TRBJ1-1, the V gene TRBV7-3; D is ambiguous. Germline V gene data show CDR1 as SGHTA and CDR2 as FQGTGA. Trimming left V 5 bases short and J 10 bases short, with 17 bases between. This CDR3 contains 13 residues. The CDR3 DNA reads as TGTGCCAGCAGCCAGGTGTCGGGGTGGAGAGCTTTCTTT. It specifies CASSQVSGWRAFF.

V gene TRBV28 combines with J gene TRBJ2-4; tentative D call: TRBD1 (5 bases). CDR1 and CDR2 (germline): MDHEN, SYDVKM. Between the trimmed V and J ends, which lost 6 bases and 7 bases, there was a span of 10 bases. The CDR3 consists of 12 residues. The CDR3 DNA reads TGTGCCAGCAGGGAAAGACAGAACATTCAGTACTTC. This gives the protein CASRERQNIQYF.

Note on this clonotype: A much larger clone lies one base from this, so it may be a read error. The DNA is omitted, as the CDR3 cannot be located on it reliably, and the CDR3 follows TCRdb's listing. V is TRBV2 and J is TRBJ1-2; the listed D gene, TRBD1, was not tested against the DNA. Germline-derived CDR1 and CDR2 are SNHLY and FYNNEI. The CDR3 contains 13 residues when both ends are counted. CDR3 protein: CASSDREVYGCTF.

The chain recombines TRBV9 with TRBJ2-2, with D possibly TRBD2 on 6 matching bases. CDR1 and CDR2 from the germline V gene are SGDLS and YYNGEE. The CDR3 sequence is 14 residues long. V lost 3 bases and J lost 6, with 12 bases in between. The CDR3 DNA reads TGTGCCAGCAGCGCCCGACTAGTGGCCGGGGAGCTGTTTTTT. This codes for CASSARLVAGELFF.

This clonotype was seen repeatedly, ten times or more. The chain employs TRBV28 and TRBJ1-1, with a tentative D call TRBD1 (6 bases). Germline lookup yields CDR1 MDHEN and CDR2 SYDVKM. The V end was cut by 6 bases, the J end by 4 bases, with 15 bases between. The CDR3 is 14 residues long. The CDR3 sequence: CASSLRGLATEAFF. The CDR3 DNA sequence: TGTGCCAGCAGCTTGAGGGGGTTGGCCACTGAAGCTTTCTTT.

This clonotype has a handful of counts. V is TRBV6-1 and J is TRBJ2-2; TRBD2 is a possible D gene (7 bases). The length of the CDR3 is 18 residues. Between the trimmed V and J ends, which lost 8 bases and 4 bases, there was a span of 26 bases. Germline CDR1 and CDR2: MNHNS and SASEGT. The CDR3 spells CASPQGLAEGRGTGELFF. The CDR3 DNA is TGTGCCAGCCCGCAGGGGCTAGCGGAAGGGCGTGGCACCGGGGAGCTGTTTTTT.

This clonotype came up many times. The CDR3 sequence is CASSLKGFNQPQHF. For the CDR3, the DNA is TGTGCCAGCAGTTTGAAAGGCTTTAATCAGCCCCAGCATTTT. J is TRBJ1-5 and V is TRBV27, with D unresolved. The CDR3 runs 14 residues. Germline-derived CDR1 and CDR2 are MNHEY and SMNVEV (reference sequence). V was pared by 3 bases and J by 4 bases, with 10 bases between.

This clonotype has a count of ten or more. CDR3 protein: CSARVHRDRGSSFYGYTF. The CDR3 nucleotides are TGCAGTGCTAGAGTTCACCGGGACAGGGGTTCTTCGTTCTATGGCTACACCTTC. The chain couples TRBV20-1 to TRBJ1-2, with 10 bases that match TRBD1. The CDR3 runs to 18 residues. Germline CDR1 is DFQATT and CDR2 is SNEGSKA (reference sequence). J lost 4 bases, V lost 1 base, and 15 bases had no gene match.

The chain is built from TRBV30 and TRBJ2-7; either TRBD1 or TRBD2 may supply D (5 bases each). In germline, CDR1 is GTSNPN, CDR2 SVGIG (reference sequence). The V end lost 6 bases, the J end lost 0 bases, and 12 bases lay between the germline ends. The CDR3 contains 13 residues. For the CDR3, the DNA is TGTGCCTGCTCCGGGGCTAGCTCCTACGAGCAGTACTTC. Protein product: CACSGASSYEQYF. Based on the CDR3 plus reference TRBV30 and TRBJ2-7, the full variable domain is SQTIHQWPATLVQPVGSPLSLECTVEGTSNPNLYWYRQAAGRGLQLLFYSVGIGQISSEVPQNLSASRPQDRQFILSSKKLLLSDSGFYLCACSGASSYEQYFGPGTRLTVT.

This clonotype was observed a handful of times. The chain couples TRBV6-5 to TRBJ2-1; D gene unclear. Germline V gives CDR1 MNHEY, CDR2 SVGAGI. This CDR3 contains 12 residues. The V gene lost 1 base and the J gene lost 9 bases, with 7 bases spanning the gap. CDR3: CASSYWSGEQFF. CDR3 coding DNA: TGTGCCAGCAGTTACTGGAGTGGTGAGCAGTTCTTC.

This clonotype was detected only a few times. V usage is TRBV5-1 and J usage is TRBJ2-5, with 7 bases matching TRBD2. This CDR3 spans 18 amino acids. Germline CDR1 reads SGHRS; CDR2 reads YFSETQ. Germline trimming cut 4 bases from V and 0 bases from J; bases unmatched to any gene: 15. The DNA of the CDR3 is TGCGCCAGCAGCCCTACCGGGACTACATCCATTAACCAAGAGACCCAGTACTTC. It codes for CASSPTGTTSINQETQYF.

Ten or more counts support this clonotype. V usage is TRBV7-3 and J usage is TRBJ1-1, with a tentative D call TRBD1 (5 bases). Trimming cost V 3 bases and J 4 bases, with 15 bases left between them. The CDR3 contains 15 residues. From germline, CDR1 is SGHTA and CDR2 FQGTGA. The CDR3: CASSLDGAPGTEAFF. CDR3 DNA: TGTGCCAGCAGCTTGGACGGGGCCCCCGGCACTGAAGCTTTCTTT.

There are many counts of this clonotype. The chain has TRBV20-1 and TRBJ2-7; tentatively, D is TRBD2 (6 bases). The V end lost 3 bases, the J end lost 6 bases, and 15 bases lay between the germline ends. The CDR3 runs 13 residues. The germline gives CDR1 DFQATT, CDR2 SNEGSKA (reference sequence). CDR3 amino acids: CSARWGDWGEQYF. The CDR3, as DNA: TGCAGTGCTAGGTGGGGGGACTGGGGCGAGCAGTACTTC.

This clonotype was picked up many times. CDR3 DNA sequence: TGCAGCGTTGAAGCTGGGCGGGTTCTTAACTATGGCTACACCTTC. Amino acid sequence: CSVEAGRVLNYGYTF. The rearrangement links TRBV29-1 to TRBJ1-2; D ambiguous. V was clipped by 1 base and J by 1 base, with 13 bases between them. CDR1 is SQVTM and CDR2 is ANQGSEA in the germline V gene. This CDR3 spans 15 amino acids.

The rearrangement links TRBV18 to TRBJ2-7, with 7 bases fitting TRBD1. CDR1 and CDR2 (germline): KGHSH, LQKENI. Losses at the gene ends were 6 bases for V and 6 bases for J; bases not matched to a gene: 8. The CDR3 is 13 residues long. CDR3 coding DNA: TGTGCCAGCTCCAGCCAGGGGGAGTCCGAGCAGTACTTC. It encodes CASSSQGESEQYF.

This clonotype was observed many times. The V gene is TRBV12-3 or TRBV12-4, the J gene TRBJ1-1; D remains ambiguous. This CDR3 has 13 residues. Trimming took 6 bases from V and 8 from J, leaving 16 bases between them. CDR3 loop: CASRESGGREAFF. The CDR3 DNA is TGTGCCAGCAGAGAATCGGGTGGAAGGGAAGCTTTCTTT.

Many counts were recorded for this clonotype. The rearrangement uses TRBV6-9 and TRBJ1-5; TRBD1 matches 8 bases. V lost 3 bases, J lost 2 bases, and 9 bases stayed unmatched. Germline V gene data show CDR1 as MNHGY and CDR2 as SVAAGI. This CDR3 region has 17 residues. CDR3 DNA: TGTGCCAGCAGTTACAGCGACAGGGGTGGGGGCAATCAGCCCCAGCATTTT. Translated, it gives CASSYSDRGGGNQPQHF.

The chain employs TRBV27 and TRBJ2-1; D remains ambiguous. V shed 4 bases and J shed 0 bases, with 10 bases lying between them. There are 15 residues in the CDR3. CDR1 is MNHEY and CDR2 is SMNVEV in the germline V gene (reference sequence). The CDR3 nucleotides are TGTGCCAGCAGTTGGTCTCCTGGCTCCTACAATGAGCAGTTCTTC. This gives the protein CASSWSPGSYNEQFF.

This clonotype came up many times. This rearrangement joins TRBV6-1 to TRBJ2-7, with TRBD1 matching 7 bases. J was trimmed by 5 bases and V by 2 bases; bases with no gene match: 9. The CDR3 runs 15 residues. CDR1 MNHNS and CDR2 SASEGT come from the germline V gene. DNA of the CDR3: TGTGCCAGCAGTGAAACGACAGGGTCCCTTCACGAGCAGTACTTC. It specifies CASSETTGSLHEQYF.